This T cell receptor (beta chain) originates from a study of control samples from healthy donors and cancer patients. The CDR3 loop spans 13 amino acids. The V and J ends lost 2 bases and 9 bases respectively, with 13 bases between them. This clone is a singleton in its sample. The protocol was immunoSEQ multiplex PCR, while the TCRdb copy is restricted to in-frame clones and leaves out a portion. The sample comprises some 95,000 clones, about nine tenths of which are singletons, and 3% rests with the top ten. Sequencing was done on a sample of blood. This sequence was found in a human donor in good health. The donor label of this sample is uncertain. This chain uses TRBV12-3 or TRBV12-4 with TRBJ1-1; unclear D gene. CDR3 DNA sequence: TGTGCCAGCAGTTTAAAGCAGGCGACTAAAGCTTTCTTT. Translation: CASSLKQATKAFF.